This T cell receptor (beta chain) was sequenced in a study of CD8 T cell repertoires and HIV-1 epitope variants. Here immunoSEQ multiplex PCR was the method, and the copy in TCRdb shows in-frame clones only, minus some. The repertoire consists of 90,000 or so clones, with approximately 70% occurring once and the leading ten covering roughly 26%. This CDR3 is built from 15 residues. Trimming removed 5 bases from V and 1 base from J, with 12 bases in between. Per the germline V gene, CDR1 is MNHEY and CDR2 is SMNVEV (reference sequence). Material for sequencing was uncultured baseline CD8+ T cells from peripheral blood mononuclear cells (PBMCs). The TCR was taken from a male donor with HIV. V and J are TRBV27 and TRBJ2-1; D possibly corresponds to TRBD2 (6 bases). CDR3 sequence reads: CASSGRGGSYNEQFF. CDR3 DNA: TGTGCCAGCAGTGGCCGTGGGGGGTCCTACAATGAGCAGTTCTTC.